This TCR beta chain was sequenced during a study of T cell repertoires in cytomegalovirus infection. Study-wide results and caveats: Carriers of CMV and the relevant HLA type were discriminated by public TCR beta frequency. Across the ex vivo response, the dominant clonotypes were HLA-C-restricted CMV-specific TCR beta clonotypes.

As regards this clonotype: The antigen is not known.

Trimming pared 2 bases from V and 5 bases from J, leaving 13 bases between. Germline loops: CDR1 LGHNA, CDR2 YNFKEQ. The CDR3 runs 14 residues. TCRdb processed the reads anew with MiXCR; each CDR3 protein has one entry. The sample consists of about 89,000 distinct CDR3 sequences, 25% to 35% of them appearing once. This material consisted of CD8+ T cells from cultured PBMCs, taken from culture after CMV antigen stimulation. The TCR originated in a human donor in good health (CMV status not recorded). Some clones in this sample may be carry-over from other donors' samples. This chain links TRBV4-2 with TRBJ2-7; tentative D call: TRBD1 (5 bases). The CDR3 loop reads CASSQNLQVHEQYF. The CDR3 nucleotides are TGTGCCAGCAGCCAAAATCTACAGGTCCACGAGCAGTACTTC.